A single sample gave rise to the 20 T cell receptor beta chains below, sequenced in a study of shared clonotypes between healthy human individuals. Only in-frame clones appear in the TCRdb table, and some are missing; sequencing was by immunoSEQ multiplex PCR. The repertoire includes 900,000 to 1,200,000 clones, roughly 74% of them detected once, and roughly 0.55% sits in the top ten. The sequenced sample was memory CD4+ T cells from PBMCs. Subset meaning: CD45RA-negative fraction. These receptors came from a man younger than 35 in good health. Some clones in this sample may be carry-over from other donors' samples.

The rearrangement uses TRBV18 and TRBJ2-2; D unresolved. With 2 bases removed from V and 3 bases from J, the gap between germline ends came to 7 bases. The germline CDR1 and CDR2 sequences are KGHSH and LQKENI. The length of the CDR3 is 14 residues. In DNA, the CDR3 is TGTGCCAGCTCACCAATACAAGACACCGGGGAGCTGTTTTTT. It specifies CASSPIQDTGELFF.

The genes are TRBV6-5 and TRBJ2-7; no firm D call. Per the germline V gene, CDR1 is MNHEY and CDR2 is SVGAGI. The V and J ends lost 0 bases and 2 bases respectively, with 8 bases between them. The CDR3 length is 14 residues. CDR3 loop: CASSYSSTTYEQYF. The CDR3 DNA follows: TGTGCCAGCAGTTACTCTTCCACCACCTACGAGCAGTACTTC.

The chain links TRBV6-1 to TRBJ1-5; 7 positions match TRBD1. Germline loops: CDR1 MNHNS, CDR2 SASEGT. Unmatched junction bases numbered 1, after V lost 7 bases and J lost 1 base. This CDR3 is 13 amino acids long. The DNA for the CDR3 is TGTGCCAGCATGGGACAGAGCAATCAGCCCCAGCATTTT. It translates to CASMGQSNQPQHF.

The chain joins TRBV4-1 to TRBJ1-3, with D perhaps TRBD1 (6 bases). Germline V gene sequence: CDR1 MGHRA, CDR2 YSYEKL. V lost 4 bases to trimming and J lost 11 bases, with 21 bases between them. The CDR3 has 15 residues. The CDR3 protein is CASSLRAGDPIAIYF. CDR3 nucleotide sequence: TGCGCCAGCAGCCTCAGGGCAGGGGATCCCATTGCCATATATTTT.

This clone was seen only once. The chain links TRBV15 to TRBJ2-7; 9 bases agree with TRBD1. Germline lookup yields CDR1 LNHNV and CDR2 YYDKDF (reference sequence). The CDR3 totals 17 residues. V was pared by 0 bases and J by 3 bases, with 9 bases of the junction left unmatched. The CDR3 sequence: CATSRDQGTGRIYEQYF. Written as DNA, the CDR3 is TGTGCCACCAGCAGAGATCAGGGGACAGGGAGAATCTACGAGCAGTACTTC.

The DNA of the CDR3 is TGTGCCAGCAGCGAAGTAGCGGGAGGGCAAGAGACCCAGTACTTC. Its protein is CASSEVAGGQETQYF. The gene calls are TRBV9 and TRBJ2-5; 11 bases are a match to TRBD2. The CDR3 totals 15 residues. Germline V gives CDR1 SGDLS, CDR2 YYNGEE. V shed 3 bases and J 2 bases; nucleotides not matched to a gene: 3.

About this clone itself: The identical CDR3 is also encoded by other nucleotide sequences in the sample. This sequence joins TRBV28 and TRBJ2-1; a possible D gene is TRBD2 (6 bases). The CDR3 extends over 15 amino acids. The germline V gene has CDR1 MDHEN and CDR2 SYDVKM. The ends were cut back, 6 bases at V and 2 bases at J, with 14 bases in the middle. The CDR3 loop is CASSPPGGTYNEQFF. CDR3 nucleotides: TGTGCCAGCAGCCCCCCCGGCGGGACCTACAATGAGCAGTTCTTC.

This clone was seen only once. The gene calls are TRBV18 and TRBJ1-5, with a weak D call TRBD1 (6 bases). There are 17 residues in the CDR3. The germline V and J ends were trimmed by 0 bases and 5 bases, with 17 bases remaining between them. Germline V gene data show CDR1 as KGHSH and CDR2 as LQKENI. CDR3 in amino acids: CASSPPGGAGDDQPQHF. The CDR3 DNA sequence: TGTGCCAGCTCACCACCCGGCGGGGCAGGGGATGATCAGCCCCAGCATTTT.

The chain carries TRBV28 and TRBJ2-4; 8 positions agree with TRBD1. The CDR3 has 15 residues. CDR1 and CDR2 (germline): MDHEN, SYDVKM. The V and J ends lost 5 bases and 5 bases, in that order; junction bases with no gene match: 8. The CDR3 loop reads CASSTGGQGQNIQYF. CDR3 nucleotide sequence: TGTGCCAGCAGTACTGGAGGACAGGGACAAAACATTCAGTACTTC.

This chain connects TRBV5-1 to TRBJ1-4; the match to TRBD1 covers 7 bases. V lost 4 bases and J lost 2; bases outside the gene matches: 8. This CDR3 has 16 residues. The germline V gene has CDR1 SGHRS and CDR2 YFSETQ. Written as DNA, the CDR3 is TGCGCCAGCAGCCCCCAGGGGGGCGGTACTAATGAAAAACTGTTTTTT. This translates into CASSPQGGGTNEKLFF.

This clone was picked up a small number of times. V usage is TRBV29-1 and J usage is TRBJ2-4; D is tentatively TRBD1 or TRBD2 (5 bases each). The CDR3 runs 15 residues. CDR1 SQVTM and CDR2 ANQGSEA come from the germline V gene. V lost 0 bases to trimming and J lost 0 bases, with 9 bases between them. The CDR3 here is CSVEDRGVAKNIQYF. DNA of the CDR3: TGCAGCGTTGAAGATCGAGGGGTAGCCAAAAACATTCAGTACTTC. Drawing the rest from reference TRBV29-1 and TRBJ2-4, the complete variable domain is SAVISQKPSRDICQRGTSLTIQCQVDSQVTMMFWYRQQPGQSLTLIATANQGSEATYESGFVIDKFPISRPNLTFSTLTVSNMSPEDSSIYLCSVEDRGVAKNIQYFGAGTRLSVL.

The chain joins TRBV5-1 to TRBJ1-1, with 7 positions matching TRBD1. Germline assignment: CDR1 SGHRS and CDR2 YFSETQ. The CDR3 is 18 amino acids. Germline trimming cut 1 base from V and 0 bases from J; bases unmatched to any gene: 12. The CDR3 loop is CASSLIKLSTGMNTEAFF. CDR3 bases: TGCGCCAGCAGCTTGATAAAACTATCGACAGGGATGAACACTGAAGCTTTCTTT.

J is TRBJ2-7 and V is TRBV5-1, with TRBD1 identical over 8 bases. The CDR3 covers 14 residues. The V gene's germline CDR1 is SGHRS and CDR2 YFSETQ. V shed 2 bases, J shed 4 bases, and the junction held 5 bases outside the gene matches. This chain's CDR3 is CASSFPGQVYEQYF. CDR3 sequence (DNA): TGCGCCAGCAGCTTTCCGGGACAGGTGTACGAGCAGTACTTC.

Comment on this clone: Other DNA sequences in this specimen translate into the identical CDR3. The gene calls are TRBV7-9 and TRBJ2-3; no reliable D call. Germline V lookup: CDR1 SEHNR, CDR2 FQNEAQ (reference sequence). The CDR3 sequence is 12 residues long. V lost 5 bases and J 3 bases, leaving 6 bases between the germline ends. The CDR3 nucleotides read TGTGCCAGCAGCGACTCAACAGATACGCAGTATTTT. It specifies CASSDSTDTQYF. Full variable domain (rest looked up from reference TRBV7-9 and TRBJ2-3): DTGVSQNPRHKITKRGQNVTFRCDPISEHNRLYWYRQTLGQGPEFLTYFQNEAQLEKSRLLSDRFSAERPKGSFSTLEIQRTEQGDSAMYLCASSDSTDTQYFGPGTRLTVL.

The chain has TRBV12-5 and TRBJ2-3, with 10 nucleotides matching TRBD2. V was clipped by 1 base and J by 5 bases; unmatched bases: 6. In germline, CDR1 is LGHNT, CDR2 FRNRAP. This CDR3 region has 16 residues. CDR3 DNA sequence: TGTGCTAGTGGTTTGGGACTAGCGGGCTGGGAAGATACGCAGTATTTT. Translated, it gives CASGLGLAGWEDTQYF.

V and J are TRBV28 and TRBJ1-2; the match to TRBD1 covers 11 bases. The CDR3 loop spans 15 amino acids. From germline, CDR1 is MDHEN and CDR2 SYDVKM. The V and J ends lost 5 bases and 5 bases, in that order; junction bases with no gene match: 7. The CDR3 DNA sequence: TGTGCCAGCAGTGGAGGACAGGGGGCGCTTTATGGCTACACCTTC. Translating it yields CASSGGQGALYGYTF.

CDR3 sequence reads: CSAREREQQFF. The CDR3 bases are TGCAGTGCTAGAGAGCGGGAGCAGCAGTTCTTC. This rearrangement joins TRBV20-1 to TRBJ2-1, with 7 positions matching TRBD2. The CDR3 is made up of 11 amino acids. The V and J ends lost 0 bases and 11 bases, in that order; junction bases with no gene match: 1. CDR1 and CDR2 from the germline V gene are DFQATT and SNEGSKA (reference sequence).

The V call is TRBV6-1, the J call TRBJ2-5, with D maybe TRBD2 (6 bases). The V and J ends lost 7 bases and 4 bases respectively, with 19 bases between them. The CDR3 runs to 15 residues. The germline gives CDR1 MNHNS, CDR2 SASEGT. DNA of the CDR3: TGTGCCAGCAAACTTACACCCAGCGGGCCAGAGACCCAGTACTTC. It translates to CASKLTPSGPETQYF.

The chain employs TRBV6-4 and TRBJ1-2; weak D call: TRBD1 (5 bases). CDR1 is MRHNA and CDR2 is SNTAGT in the germline V gene. The CDR3 is 12 amino acids. V lost 7 bases, J lost 5 bases, and 11 bases lay in between. As DNA, the CDR3 is TGTGCCAGCATAGGGGTGGTTTATGGCTACACCTTC. Translated, it gives CASIGVVYGYTF.

The chain uses TRBV7-3 and TRBJ1-2; a weak D match, TRBD1 (5 bases). Trimming removed 5 bases from V and 4 bases from J, with 14 bases in between. Germline lookup yields CDR1 SGHTA and CDR2 FQGTGA. The CDR3 runs to 14 residues. In DNA, the CDR3 is TGTGCCAGCAGCATAAGGGACTTGGGCTATGGCTACACCTTC. It yields the protein CASSIRDLGYGYTF.